Sequencing of this T cell receptor (beta chain) was carried out in a study of vaccination effects on CD4 cells after COVID-19. For the study at large: Following the second dose by a median of 72 days, the post-vaccine samples were obtained. Overall study findings and caveats: Marked contraction was observed in infection-induced and vaccine-induced clones late after vaccination.

In germline, CDR1 is SGHRS, CDR2 YFSETQ. The germline V and J ends were trimmed by 2 bases and 8 bases, with 22 bases remaining between them. The CDR3 runs 16 residues. A note on this clone: Its matching antigen is unknown.

ViraFEST assay sequencing came after antigen-specific CD4+ T cells were expanded with viral peptide pools. The culture ran for roughly 10 days before CD4+ T cells were isolated. Participants were given two doses of BNT162b2 or mRNA-1273 vaccine. Nucleocapsid antibodies stayed negative before and after vaccination, showing no earlier SARS-CoV-2 infection. Over 1.5 million PBMC per well were cultured with around 10 IU/ml IL-2 and roughly 11 ug/ml peptides. Assay used: immunoSEQ multiplex PCR; TCRdb lists only in-frame clones, some missing. The profile shows 25,000 to 30,000 clones, 60% to 80% of them singletons.

The TCR originated in a human donor who received a COVID-19 vaccine. Some clones in this sample may be carry-over from other donors' samples. Here the sequenced sample was CD4+ T cells from PBMCs cultured with SARS-CoV-2 spike peptides, taken after COVID-19 vaccination. The rearrangement uses TRBV5-1 and TRBJ1-2; D unresolved. The CDR3 is CASSLRTGVTKLGYTF. In nucleotides, the CDR3 is TGCGCCAGCAGCTTACGCACCGGGGTCACTAAGCTGGGCTACACCTTC.